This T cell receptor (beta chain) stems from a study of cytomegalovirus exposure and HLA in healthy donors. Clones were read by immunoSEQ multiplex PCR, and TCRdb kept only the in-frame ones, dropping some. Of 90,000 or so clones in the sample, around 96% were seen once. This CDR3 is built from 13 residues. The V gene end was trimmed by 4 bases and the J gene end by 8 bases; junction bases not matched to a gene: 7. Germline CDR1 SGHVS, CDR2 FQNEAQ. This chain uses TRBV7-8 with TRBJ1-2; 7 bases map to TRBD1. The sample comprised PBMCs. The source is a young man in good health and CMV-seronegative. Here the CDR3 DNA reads TGTGCCAGCAGCTCTACAGGGGTTAAGGGCTACACCTTC. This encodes CASSSTGVKGYTF.